The rows below give T cell receptor beta chains drawn from one sample of a study of T-cell memory formation after mild COVID-19. Using its own MiXCR run on the 5' RACE reads, TCRdb lists one record per CDR3 protein. Of about 160,000 distinct CDR3 sequences in the sample, roughly a third were seen once. The material sequenced was PBMCs or a T cell subset sorted from them (not recorded which). The receptors shown here come from an adult woman who had mild COVID-19 (a few samples of this study predate the infection). Cell type and time point are not known. The CDR3 runs from the conserved cysteine through the conserved F or W. D genes are given only for firm matches. Clone size is not always given. Where it is, it says once, few, many or a class for expanded clones.

.	TRBV6-2/TRBV6-3	.	TRBJ2-2	TGTGCCAGCAGTGTATTACCCGGGGAGCTGTTTTTT	CASSVLPGELFF
.	TRBV5-8	few	TRBJ2-1	TGTGCCAGCAGCTTGGCAGGGTACGGTGAGCAGTTCTTC	CASSLAGYGEQFF
.	TRBV7-3	.	TRBJ2-3	TGTGCCAGCAGCTTGGGACTTGGGGGAGATACGCAGTATTTT	CASSLGLGGDTQYF
.	TRBV20-1	.	TRBJ2-1	TGCAGTGCTGAAAGCCTCGGGAGTTGGGAGCAGTTCTTC	CSAESLGSWEQFF
.	TRBV7-2	few	TRBJ2-1	TGTGCCAGCAGCTTTAGAAGTAGCCCCAACAATGAGCAGTTCTTC	CASSFRSSPNNEQFF
.	TRBV7-8	.	TRBJ2-7	TGTGCCAGCAGCCTAACAACAGCCGACTTTCATTCCTACGAGCAGTACTTC	CASSLTTADFHSYEQYF
.	TRBV7-6	few	TRBJ2-1	TGTGCCAGCAGTTCCGGGACACTCTACAATGAGCAGTTCTTC	CASSSGTLYNEQFF
TRBD1	TRBV5-1	.	TRBJ2-3	TGCGCCAGCAGCACCACTAGGACAGGGGCGCTCACAGATACGCAGTATTTT	CASSTTRTGALTDTQYF
TRBD2	TRBV7-9	.	TRBJ2-3	TGTGCCAGCAGCTTTCCCGCGGGAGGGGGCATCAGCACAGATACGCAGTATTTT	CASSFPAGGGISTDTQYF
.	TRBV6-4	many	TRBJ2-3	TGTGCCAGCAGTGACGAGCAGGAAGGGTCAGATACGCAGTATTTT	CASSDEQEGSDTQYF
.	TRBV20-1	.	TRBJ2-7	TGCAGTGCTAGAGATGGGGCTAGCGCCTCCTACGAGCAGTACTTC	CSARDGASASYEQYF
TRBD1	TRBV5-1	few	TRBJ2-7	TGCGCCAGCAGCTTCCGGGACAGGGGGAGAGAGCAGTACTTC	CASSFRDRGREQYF
TRBD2	TRBV5-1	few	TRBJ2-3	TGCGCCAGCAGCCCGGGGGGGCCCTCAGATACGCAGTATTTT	CASSPGGPSDTQYF
TRBD2	TRBV5-1	.	TRBJ2-7	TGCGCCAGCAGCTCCGTAGCGGGGGGGCCGAGCGAGCAGTACTTC	CASSSVAGGPSEQYF
.	TRBV12-3/TRBV12-4	.	TRBJ1-1	TGTGCCAGCAGTTTAATCGGGGGGCGGGCTGAAGCTTTCTTT	CASSLIGGRAEAFF
.	TRBV6-5	few	TRBJ1-1	TGTGCCAGCAGCGAGACCCCGAACACTGAAGCTTTCTTT	CASSETPNTEAFF
TRBD2	TRBV5-1	many	TRBJ2-1	TGCGCCAGCAGCCTTGGGACTAGCCACAATGAGCAGTTCTTC	CASSLGTSHNEQFF
.	TRBV5-1	few	TRBJ2-3	TGCGCCAGCAGCCGACTCAACACAGATACGCAGTATTTT	CASSRLNTDTQYF
.	TRBV6-6	.	TRBJ2-7	TGTGCCAGCAGTTACCCCCAGACCAACACCTACGAGCAGTACTTC	CASSYPQTNTYEQYF
.	TRBV5-1	.	TRBJ1-1	TGCGCCAGCAGCCCGGCAGAGGGTGTGAACACTGAAGCTTTCTTT	CASSPAEGVNTEAFF
.	TRBV7-9	.	TRBJ2-1	TGTGCCAGCAGCTTAGTGTCGGGAATGTACAATGAGCAGTTCTTC	CASSLVSGMYNEQFF
TRBD1	TRBV12-3/TRBV12-4	once	TRBJ2-3	TGTGCCAGCAGTCTAGGCACCGGGACAGGCACAGATACGCAGTATTTT	CASSLGTGTGTDTQYF
.	TRBV6-5	few	TRBJ1-1	TGTGCCAGCAGTCCACAAATGAACACTGAAGCTTTCTTT	CASSPQMNTEAFF
.	TRBV29-1	once	TRBJ2-3	TGCAGCGTTGAACGAGGCCCAGATACGCAGTATTTT	CSVERGPDTQYF
TRBD1	TRBV5-4	.	TRBJ1-3	TGTGCCAGCAGCTCGGCGTTAGACAGGGGATCTGGAAACACCATATATTTT	CASSSALDRGSGNTIYF
TRBD2	TRBV2	.	TRBJ2-3	TGTGCCACCAAAACAAGCGGGAGCGGGAGGGATACGCAGTATTTT	CATKTSGSGRDTQYF
TRBD2	TRBV4-1	few	TRBJ2-1	TGCGCCAGCAGCTCTCGACTAGCGAGGCCCGATGAGCAGTTCTTC	CASSSRLARPDEQFF
TRBD2	TRBV20-1	few	TRBJ2-1	TGCAGTGCTAGTTCTGGCGGGGGGTCGTCCTACAATGAGCAGTTCTTC	CSASSGGGSSYNEQFF
.	TRBV6-1	once	TRBJ2-1	TGTGCCAGCAACGGGGGGCCCAATGAGCAGTTCTTC	CASNGGPNEQFF
.	TRBV29-1	few	TRBJ2-3	TGCAGCGTGGAGGGGACAGCAGATACGCAGTATTTT	CSVEGTADTQYF
.	TRBV7-3	few	TRBJ2-2	TGTGCCAGCAGCTTAAACCAGGGAACCGGGGAGCTGTTTTTT	CASSLNQGTGELFF
.	TRBV20-1	.	TRBJ1-5	TGCAGTGCTAGTGAAGGGTATAGCAATCAGCCCCAGCATTTT	CSASEGYSNQPQHF
.	TRBV6-5	.	TRBJ1-6	TGTGCCAGCAGAATGGATTGGGACGTCTATAATTCACCCCTCCACTTT	CASRMDWDVYNSPLHF
.	TRBV20-1	.	TRBJ2-7	TGCAGTGCTAGGGGGGTGTCCTACGAGCAGTACTTC	CSARGVSYEQYF
TRBD2	TRBV20-1	.	TRBJ2-3	TGCAGTGCTAGAGACGGACTAGCGGGGACCCAAGATACGCAGTATTTT	CSARDGLAGTQDTQYF
.	TRBV18	few	TRBJ1-6	TGTGCCAGCTCACCTAACAGGGTGGAGAATAATTCACCCCTCCACTTT	CASSPNRVENNSPLHF
.	TRBV29-1	few	TRBJ2-7	TGCAGCGTTGCCGGGGCTCCTAGGGGCCTTCCCTACGAGCAGTACTTC	CSVAGAPRGLPYEQYF
TRBD2	TRBV29-1	.	TRBJ2-1	TGCAGCGTTGAGTTCGGCATGGGACTAAGCTCCTACAATGAGCAGTTCTTC	CSVEFGMGLSSYNEQFF
.	TRBV5-1	few	TRBJ1-1	TGCGCCAGCAGCTGGGCAGGCGCTGAAGCTTTCTTT	CASSWAGAEAFF
TRBD1	TRBV10-3	few	TRBJ2-7	TGTGCCATCAGTGGGGGGACAGGGGTCTACGAGCAGTACTTC	CAISGGTGVYEQYF
.	TRBV29-1	few	TRBJ1-2	TGCAGCGATGGGCAGCCTCCCGGGCGCTACACCTTC	CSDGQPPGRYTF
.	TRBV7-9	few	TRBJ2-7	TGTGCCAGCCAAGGAGCCTACGAGCAGTACTTC	CASQGAYEQYF
.	TRBV6-6	few	TRBJ1-1	TGTGCCAGCAGTTACCGGGTTGCTGTTTCTGAAGCTTTCTTT	CASSYRVAVSEAFF
.	TRBV7-9	few	TRBJ1-1	TGTGCCAGCAGCTTCACCTCGGCGCTGAGCACTGAAGCTTTCTTT	CASSFTSALSTEAFF
.	TRBV10-3	.	TRBJ2-7	TGTGCCACTTCGACCGTTCCCTCCTACGAGCAGTACTTC	CATSTVPSYEQYF
.	TRBV11-2	.	TRBJ2-1	TGTGCCAGCAGCTTAGGAGGGGGGATTGAGCAGTTCTTC	CASSLGGGIEQFF
.	TRBV10-3	few	TRBJ2-3	TGTGCCATCAGTGAGCCGGGGGGCCCAGATACGCAGTATTTT	CAISEPGGPDTQYF
.	TRBV15	.	TRBJ1-1	TGTGCCACCAGCAGAGATAGAGACAGGCGGAACACTGAAGCTTTCTTT	CATSRDRDRRNTEAFF
TRBD2	TRBV11-3	.	TRBJ2-1	TGTGCCAGCAGCTTAGATCAGGGGAGGCGGGCTAGCGGGAACAATGAGCAGTTCTTC	CASSLDQGRRASGNNEQFF
.	TRBV4-3	.	TRBJ2-7	TGCGCCAGCAGCCAAGTTCCGGGGGCGGGCTACGAGCAGTACTTC	CASSQVPGAGYEQYF
.	TRBV5-6	few	TRBJ1-1	TGTGCCAGCAGCTTGGGGGCGGCCGCTGAAGCTTTCTTT	CASSLGAAAEAFF